Below, 14 T cell receptor beta chains from the same sample are listed, as sequenced in a study of shared clonotypes between healthy human individuals. Using immunoSEQ multiplex PCR, the repertoire was profiled, and TCRdb retains in-frame clones only, with some absent. The sample lists roughly 2.6 million clones, just over 90% occurring once. The sequencing sample was made of naive CD4+ T cells sorted from blood. Subset of the sample: CD45RA+ positively selected. These receptors were collected from a man aged 18 to 35 in good health.

This clone was counted a single time. The chain carries TRBV18 and TRBJ2-7; TRBD2 might be the D (5 bases). The ends were cut back, 3 bases at V and 6 bases at J, with 18 bases in the middle. The germline gives CDR1 KGHSH, CDR2 LQKENI. The CDR3 runs to 15 residues. DNA for the CDR3: TGTGCCAGCTCACCGGCGACGACGGAGGCCTCCGAGCAGTACTTC. Protein product: CASSPATTEASEQYF.

This CDR3 is CSGRRGDTGELFF. The CDR3 bases are TGCAGCGGAAGGCGGGGGGACACCGGGGAGCTGTTTTTT. The chain uses TRBV29-1 and TRBJ2-2; TRBD2 agrees at 8 bases. This CDR3 has 13 residues. Germline assignment: CDR1 SQVTM and CDR2 ANQGSEA. The V segment lost 7 bases and the J segment 3 bases; nucleotides outside the gene matches: 4.

V is TRBV5-1 and J is TRBJ1-4, with D hard to call. V was cut by 5 bases and J by 4 bases, with 15 bases left in between. The CDR3 loop spans 15 amino acids. From germline, CDR1 is SGHRS and CDR2 YFSETQ. The CDR3 is CASSDSVGLNEKLFF. Written as DNA, the CDR3 is TGCGCCAGCAGTGATTCAGTTGGCCTTAATGAAAAACTGTTTTTT.

This chain uses TRBV21-1 with TRBJ2-7; whether TRBD1, the table's D call, matches the DNA was not checked. TRBV21-1 is shown as a pseudogene. The CDR3 loop spans 17 amino acids. The DNA for the CDR3 is TGTGCCAGCAGCAAAGAAAGAAGGGACAGGGAGTCAGCCGAGCAGTACTTC. Its protein product is CASSKERRDRESAEQYF.

CDR3 region: CSVQRTSEETQYF. The CDR3 DNA is TGCAGCGTTCAACGGACTAGCGAAGAGACCCAGTACTTC. The rearrangement links TRBV29-1 to TRBJ2-5, with 9 bases matching TRBD2. The length of the CDR3 is 13 residues. J gave up 3 bases and V 5 bases, and 4 bases lay outside the gene matches. Per germline, CDR1 SQVTM and CDR2 ANQGSEA.

This clone occurred once. V and J are TRBV6-1 and TRBJ1-5, with D unclear. The V gene lost 1 base and the J gene lost 7 bases, with 17 bases spanning the gap. The CDR3 length is 16 residues. Germline-derived CDR1 and CDR2 are MNHNS and SASEGT. This CDR3 reads CASSEVVRLARQPQHF. The CDR3 region has the DNA TGTGCCAGCAGTGAAGTGGTCAGACTAGCACGGCAGCCCCAGCATTTT.

This chain connects TRBV30 to TRBJ1-6, with a possible D match to TRBD1 (5 bases). The length of the CDR3 is 15 residues. V lost 0 bases and J 7 bases, leaving 13 bases between the germline ends. The germline V gene has CDR1 GTSNPN and CDR2 SVGIG (reference sequence). The DNA for the CDR3 is TGTGCCTGGAGTGTACAGCCCGGGGGGAATTCACCCCTCCACTTT. This sequence encodes CAWSVQPGGNSPLHF.

Concerning this clone itself: Other DNA sequences in this sample translate to the same CDR3. The genes are TRBV5-1 and TRBJ1-1; TRBD1 matches 8 bases. After removal of 1 base from V and 5 bases from J, the junction contained 7 bases not matched to a gene. CDR3 size: 15 residues. Looked up from germline, CDR1 is SGHRS and CDR2 is YFSETQ. The CDR3 sequence: CASSLKTGAGTEAFF. DNA of the CDR3: TGCGCCAGCAGCTTGAAGACAGGGGCAGGAACTGAAGCTTTCTTT.

The V call is TRBV5-4, the J call TRBJ2-5; possibly TRBD1 for D (5 bases). The CDR3 has 14 amino acids. Germline CDR1 reads SGHNT; CDR2 reads YYREEE (reference sequence). Trimming left V 4 bases short and J 3 bases short, with 13 bases between. The CDR3 region has the DNA TGTGCCAGCAGCAGGACAATGAAGGAAGAGACCCAGTACTTC. Translated, it gives CASSRTMKEETQYF. The variable domain in full, completed from reference TRBV5-4 and TRBJ2-5, reads ETGVTQSPTHLIKTRGQQVTLRCSSQSGHNTVSWYQQALGQGPQFIFQYYREEENGRGNFPPRFSGLQFPNYSSELNVNALELDDSALYLCASSRTMKEETQYFGPGTRLLVL.

The chain employs TRBV6-4 and TRBJ1-1; no reliable D call. The CDR3 runs to 17 residues. Trimming took 3 bases from V and 4 from J, leaving 21 bases between them. CDR1 and CDR2 (germline): MRHNA, SNTAGT. The chain's CDR3 is CASSELHLEVQPTEAFF. CDR3 in DNA: TGTGCCAGCAGTGAACTCCACCTCGAGGTGCAGCCCACTGAAGCTTTCTTT.

This clone was counted a single time. Within the sample, other DNA sequences also encode this same CDR3. The chain employs TRBV18 and TRBJ2-5, with 7 bases matching TRBD1. The CDR3 is 13 amino acids. V lost 5 bases to trimming and J lost 2 bases; unmatched junction nucleotides: 2. CDR1 and CDR2 (germline): KGHSH, LQKENI. CDR3 sequence (DNA): TGTGCCAGCTCAGGGGACAGTCAAGAGACCCAGTACTTC. Protein sequence: CASSGDSQETQYF.

This chain links TRBV7-2 with TRBJ1-3; D uncertain. The CDR3 consists of 16 residues. Germline CDR1 is SGHTA and CDR2 is FQGNSA. The V and J ends lost 0 bases and 0 bases respectively, with 9 bases between them. As DNA, the CDR3 is TGTGCCAGCAGCTTAGCCCCAATTCTCTCTGGAAACACCATATATTTT. It translates to CASSLAPILSGNTIYF.

This chain joins TRBV27 and TRBJ1-2; D is ambiguous. CDR1 is MNHEY, CDR2 SMNVEV, per germline (reference sequence). Trimming stripped 2 bases from V and 8 bases from J, with 18 bases between. The CDR3 covers 15 residues. The CDR3 protein is CASSLIGRRESGYTF. In DNA, the CDR3 is TGTGCCAGCAGTTTAATAGGACGGAGGGAGTCAGGCTACACCTTC.

The chain combines TRBV5-4 with TRBJ2-5, with D unclear. V dropped 2 bases and J dropped 0 bases, with 5 bases sitting between them. The germline V gene has CDR1 SGHNT and CDR2 YYREEE (reference sequence). CDR3 length equals 13 residues. CDR3 sequence (DNA): TGTGCCAGCAGCTTCGGGTACCAAGAGACCCAGTACTTC. It codes for CASSFGYQETQYF.